This is a list of T cell receptor beta chains from one sample in a study of CD8+ T cells in alopecia areata. TCRdb keeps only in-frame clones here, not all; method: immunoSEQ multiplex PCR. The data contain about 190,000 clones, roughly three fifths of them singletons. Material: CD4+ T cells sorted from blood, obtained at week 4, from a patient treated with tofacitinib. The receptors derive from a human donor with alopecia areata. Each CDR3 is given with its conserved first and last residue. A D gene is named only where the DNA matches it firmly. The listing skips clone size in some rows; elsewhere it reads once, few, many or a size class.

>13|NA|TRBV6-5|TRBJ1-5|NA
CASRLDSNQPQHF
TGTGCCAGCAGATTAGATAGCAATCAGCCCCAGCATTTT
>15|TRBD2|TRBV7-8|TRBJ2-2|NA
CASSLQGLATGELFF
TGTGCCAGCAGCTTACAGGGACTAGCGACCGGGGAGCTGTTTTTT
>15|NA|TRBV9|TRBJ2-3|NA
CASSVGAGSTDTQYF
TGTGCCAGCAGCGTAGGCGCGGGGAGTACAGATACGCAGTATTTT
>15|TRBD1|TRBV29-1|TRBJ2-7|few
CSVSSADRDLYEQYF
TGCAGCGTTAGTTCAGCCGACAGGGACCTCTACGAGCAGTACTTC
>13|NA|TRBV5-1|TRBJ1-2|NA
CASSLNRDYGYTF
TGCGCCAGCAGCTTGAACAGGGACTATGGCTACACCTTC
>16|TRBD2|TRBV7-2|TRBJ2-1|NA
CASSLGLVAGGNEQFF
TGTGCCAGCAGCTTAGGTCTTGTAGCGGGAGGGAATGAGCAGTTCTTC
>13|TRBD1|TRBV7-2|TRBJ1-5|few
CASSRGTDQPQHF
TGTGCCAGCAGCCGAGGGACAGATCAGCCCCAGCATTTT
>15|NA|TRBV25-1|TRBJ2-2|NA
CASSGGAGNTGELFF
TGTGCCAGCAGTGGGGGGGCAGGGAACACCGGGGAGCTGTTTTTT
>15|NA|TRBV7-9|TRBJ2-6|once
CASSLAGTGANVLTF
TGTGCCAGCAGCTTAGCCGGGACCGGGGCCAACGTCCTGACTTTC
>11|NA|TRBV7-2|TRBJ2-5|NA
CASSPLETQYF
TGTGCCAGCAGCCCCCTCGAGACCCAGTACTTC